A single TCR beta chain is shown here with its context. The entry originates in a study of chemoradiotherapy in HPV16-positive cancers. Sequenced by immunoSEQ multiplex PCR; TCRdb stores in-frame clones only, minus some. The sample records about 21,000 clones, approximately 86% being singletons. This specimen was blood, taken from a patient who underwent chemoradiotherapy. The sequence was obtained from a human donor with HPV-associated anogenital cancer.

The CDR3 bases are TGTGCCAGCAGCTTCCGGGACGAGCAGTACTTC. Its protein product is CASSFRDEQYF. The chain combines TRBV7-9 with TRBJ2-7; D is unclear. Per the germline V gene, CDR1 is SEHNR and CDR2 is FQNEAQ (reference sequence). V was cut by 3 bases and J by 5 bases, with 5 bases left in between. The CDR3 has 11 residues.